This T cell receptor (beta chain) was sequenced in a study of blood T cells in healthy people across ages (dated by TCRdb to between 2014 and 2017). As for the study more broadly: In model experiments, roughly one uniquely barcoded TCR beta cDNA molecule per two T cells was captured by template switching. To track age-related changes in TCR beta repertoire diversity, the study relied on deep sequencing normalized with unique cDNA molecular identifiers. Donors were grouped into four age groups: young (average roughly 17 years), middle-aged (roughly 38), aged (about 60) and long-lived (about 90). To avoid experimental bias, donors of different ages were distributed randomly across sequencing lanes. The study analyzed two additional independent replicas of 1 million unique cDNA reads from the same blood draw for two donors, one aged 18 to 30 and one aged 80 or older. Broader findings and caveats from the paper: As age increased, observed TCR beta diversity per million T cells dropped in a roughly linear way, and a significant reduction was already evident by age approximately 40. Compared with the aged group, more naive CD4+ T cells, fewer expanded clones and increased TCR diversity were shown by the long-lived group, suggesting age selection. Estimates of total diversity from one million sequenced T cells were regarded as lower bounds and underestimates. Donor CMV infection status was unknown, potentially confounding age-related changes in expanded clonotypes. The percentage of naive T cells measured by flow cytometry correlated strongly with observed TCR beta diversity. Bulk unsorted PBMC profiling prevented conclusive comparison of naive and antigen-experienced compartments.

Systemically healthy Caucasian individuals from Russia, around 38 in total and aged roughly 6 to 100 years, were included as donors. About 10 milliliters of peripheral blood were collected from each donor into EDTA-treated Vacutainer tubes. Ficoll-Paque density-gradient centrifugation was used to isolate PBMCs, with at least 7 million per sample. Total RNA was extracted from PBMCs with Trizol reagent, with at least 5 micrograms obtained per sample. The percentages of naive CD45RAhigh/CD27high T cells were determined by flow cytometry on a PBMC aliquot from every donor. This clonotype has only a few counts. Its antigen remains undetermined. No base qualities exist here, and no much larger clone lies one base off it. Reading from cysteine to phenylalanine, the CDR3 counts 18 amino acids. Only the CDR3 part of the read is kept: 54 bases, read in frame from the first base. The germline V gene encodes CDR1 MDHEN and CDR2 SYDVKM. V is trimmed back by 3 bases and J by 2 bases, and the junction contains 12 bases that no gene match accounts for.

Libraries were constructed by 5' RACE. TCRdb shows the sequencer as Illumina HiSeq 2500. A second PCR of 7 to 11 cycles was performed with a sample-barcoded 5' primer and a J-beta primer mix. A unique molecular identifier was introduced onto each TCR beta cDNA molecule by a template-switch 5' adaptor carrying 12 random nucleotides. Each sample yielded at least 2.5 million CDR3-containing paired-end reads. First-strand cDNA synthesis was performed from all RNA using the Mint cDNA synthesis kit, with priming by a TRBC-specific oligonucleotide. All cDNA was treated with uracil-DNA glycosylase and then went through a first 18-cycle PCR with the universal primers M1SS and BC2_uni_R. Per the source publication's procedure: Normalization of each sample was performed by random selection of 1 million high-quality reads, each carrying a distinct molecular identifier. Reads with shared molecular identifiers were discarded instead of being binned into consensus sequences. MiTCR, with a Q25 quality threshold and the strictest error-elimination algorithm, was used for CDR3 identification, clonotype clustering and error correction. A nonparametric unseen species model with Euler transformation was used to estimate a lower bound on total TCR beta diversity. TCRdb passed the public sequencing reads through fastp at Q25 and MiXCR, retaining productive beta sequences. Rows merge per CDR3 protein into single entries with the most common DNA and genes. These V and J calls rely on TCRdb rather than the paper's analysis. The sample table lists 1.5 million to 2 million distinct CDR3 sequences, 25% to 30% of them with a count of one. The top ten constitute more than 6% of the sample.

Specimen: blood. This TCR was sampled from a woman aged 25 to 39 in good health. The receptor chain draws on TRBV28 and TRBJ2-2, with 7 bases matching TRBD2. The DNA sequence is TGTGCCAGCAGTTTTCCCCCCAGTGCGGGAGTAAACACCGGGGAGCTGTTTTTT. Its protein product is CASSFPPSAGVNTGELFF.